The T cell receptor (beta chain) described here comes from a study of T cell responses to AZD1222 COVID-19 vaccine. Comment on this clone: Its matching antigen is unknown.

Deletions cut 7 bases from V and 2 bases from J, with 18 bases between. Germline CDR1 and CDR2: LGHDT and YNNKEL (reference sequence). This CDR3 contains 15 residues. Study-level findings and limits: The study sampled repertoires only after the peak T cell response. Two AZD1222 doses significantly raised spike-specific TCR breadth and depth over controls. Per reports, nearly half of all spike-specific TCRs target regions that are unmutated in variants.

Assay: immunoSEQ multiplex PCR; the TCRdb copy retains only in-frame clones and omits some. This table holds tens of thousands of clones, approximately 86% found once. The TCR was taken from an adult in good health. The sequenced sample was peripheral blood, obtained on day 0 of AZD1222 vaccination. This chain connects TRBV3-1 (or the pseudogene TRBV3-2) to TRBJ2-7; D not certain. The CDR3 coding sequence is TGTGCCAGCAAGCCGGGCGTACTGAACCCCTACGAGCAGTACTTC. Its protein product is CASKPGVLNPYEQYF.